A single sample is the source of the 8 T cell receptor beta chains below, sequenced in a study of OX40 agonist ivuxolimab in advanced cancers. Some clones are missing from TCRdb's copy, which holds only in-frame ones; the method was immunoSEQ multiplex PCR. The repertoire has about 40,000 clones, 70% to 80% of them found once; the top ten carry under 25%. Sequenced material: CD4+ or CD8+ T cells sorted from blood, taken in a trial of the OX40 agonist ivuxolimab. These receptors came from an adult with an advanced solid tumor such as melanoma, head and neck, liver or kidney cancer.

The CDR3 region is CASSQSSSSGANVLTF. The CDR3 DNA follows: TGCGCCAGCAGCCAATCCTCTAGCTCTGGGGCCAACGTCCTGACTTTC. The V and J genes are TRBV4-3 and TRBJ2-6, with D hard to call. The V end lost 2 bases, the J end lost 0 bases, and 8 bases lay between the germline ends. This CDR3 contains 16 residues. Germline CDR1 and CDR2: LGHNA and YSLEER.

In nucleotides, the CDR3 is TGTGCCATCAGTGAGATGCGGGGCTCGAGCACAGATACGCAGTATTTT. As protein: CAISEMRGSSTDTQYF. The J gene is TRBJ2-3, the V gene TRBV10-3; perhaps TRBD2 as D (6 bases). Deletions cut 2 bases from V and 0 bases from J, with 12 bases between. The germline V gene encodes CDR1 ENHRY and CDR2 SYGVKD. The CDR3 runs to 16 residues.

This clone has only a few counts. The chain joins TRBV18 to TRBJ2-2; TRBD1 might be the D (6 bases). The CDR3 consists of 14 residues. Germline loops: CDR1 KGHSH, CDR2 LQKENI. Deletions cut 3 bases from V and 3 bases from J, with 8 bases between. CDR3 region: CASSPAGDTGELFF. CDR3 in DNA: TGTGCCAGCTCACCTGCAGGGGACACCGGGGAGCTGTTTTTT.

In DNA, the CDR3 is TGTGCCAGCAGCTTGGGGTCGGGGGGCAATGAGCAGTTCTTC. It codes for CASSLGSGGNEQFF. The V call is TRBV5-6, the J call TRBJ2-1, with 7 bases fitting TRBD2. Trimming cost V 0 bases and J 6 bases; bases outside gene matches: 3. Looked up from germline, CDR1 is SGHDT and CDR2 is YYEEEE. The CDR3 spans 14 residues.

The CDR3 sequence: CASSPGAAKLFF. The DNA of the CDR3 is TGTGCCAGCAGCCCGGGGGCAGCAAAACTGTTTTTT. The chain employs TRBV14 and TRBJ1-4; the D gene is possibly TRBD1 (6 bases). The CDR3 contains 12 residues. The V and J ends lost 4 bases and 10 bases respectively, with 10 bases between them. The V gene's germline CDR1 is SGHDN and CDR2 FVKESK.

The chain combines TRBV5-1 with TRBJ2-1; the match to TRBD1 covers 7 bases. Unmatched junction bases numbered 15, after V lost 5 bases and J lost 7 bases. The CDR3 contains 16 residues. The germline V gene encodes CDR1 SGHRS and CDR2 YFSETQ. The DNA of the CDR3 is TGCGCCAGCAGTCCGTCCGGGACAGCCTCCTGGAATGAGCAGTTCTTC. This sequence encodes CASSPSGTASWNEQFF.

This clone was counted only a few times. V and J are TRBV18 and TRBJ1-2; D is unresolved. Germline loops: CDR1 KGHSH, CDR2 LQKENI. This CDR3 contains 16 residues. The V gene lost 0 bases and the J gene lost 2 bases, with 13 bases spanning the gap. CDR3 bases: TGTGCCAGCTCACCACCGAACTTAAGGAACAACTATGGCTACACCTTC. Translation: CASSPPNLRNNYGYTF.

V is TRBV21-1 and J is TRBJ2-3; the table calls TRBD2, which could not be checked here. TRBV21-1 is reported as a pseudogene. This CDR3 spans 21 amino acids. CDR3 coding DNA: TGTGCCAGCAAGAGCCCCGGGACTAGCGGGAGGGGGAACCGTAGCACAGATACGCAGTATTTT. Its translation is CASKSPGTSGRGNRSTDTQYF.